This T cell receptor beta chain was captured by sequencing in a study of identical twins. TCRdb redid the calling of the 5' RACE reads with MiXCR, one entry per CDR3 protein. The table has about 920,000 distinct CDR3 sequences, approximately 13% seen once; the top ten hold roughly 1.5%. The V gene's germline CDR1 is SEHNR and CDR2 FQNEAQ (reference sequence). V lost 0 bases and J lost 11, with 9 bases in between. This CDR3 is 12 amino acids long. The same data also contributed to another study, on yellow fever vaccine responses in identical twins.

The sequencing input was PBMCs. The chain links TRBV7-9 to TRBJ2-3, with D maybe TRBD2 (6 bases). This clonotype was obtained from a woman younger than 30 in good health. In nucleotides, the CDR3 is TGTGCCAGCAGCTTAGCCTGGGAGGAGCAGTATTTT. Its translation is CASSLAWEEQYF.